This T cell receptor beta chain is from a study of cytomegalovirus exposure and HLA in healthy donors. Not recorded for this donor was the CMV serostatus. CDR3 size: 12 residues. V was pared by 6 bases and J by 1 base, with 5 bases between. Germline lookup yields CDR1 MNHNS and CDR2 SASEGT. PCR amplification relied on 60 Vbeta primers (plus 13 Jbeta primers). Sequencing used immunoSEQ multiplex PCR; TCRdb keeps in-frame clones, though not all of them. The table has around 59,000 clones, about 83% seen once; the top ten hold 1.5% to 2%. The material sequenced was PBMCs. This clonotype originated in a human donor in good health. This chain links TRBV6-1 with TRBJ2-3, with unresolved D. The DNA for the CDR3 is TGTGCCAGCAGACGGGGCACAGATACGCAGTATTTT. Protein sequence: CASRRGTDTQYF.